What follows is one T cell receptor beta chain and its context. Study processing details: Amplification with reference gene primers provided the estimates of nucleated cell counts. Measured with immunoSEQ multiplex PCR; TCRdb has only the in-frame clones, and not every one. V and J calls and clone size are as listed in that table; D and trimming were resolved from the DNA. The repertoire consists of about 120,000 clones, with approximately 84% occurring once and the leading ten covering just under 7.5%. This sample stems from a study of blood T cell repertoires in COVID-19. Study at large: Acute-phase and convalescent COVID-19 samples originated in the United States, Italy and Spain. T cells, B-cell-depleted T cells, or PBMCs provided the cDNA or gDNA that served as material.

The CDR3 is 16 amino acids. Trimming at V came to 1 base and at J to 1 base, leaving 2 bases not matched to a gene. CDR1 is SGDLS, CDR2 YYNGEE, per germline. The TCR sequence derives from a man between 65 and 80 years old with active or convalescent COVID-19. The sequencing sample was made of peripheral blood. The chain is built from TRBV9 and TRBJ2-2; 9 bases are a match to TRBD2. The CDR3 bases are TGTGCCAGCAGCGTATTACTAGCGGGGAACACCGGGGAGCTGTTTTTT. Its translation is CASSVLLAGNTGELFF.